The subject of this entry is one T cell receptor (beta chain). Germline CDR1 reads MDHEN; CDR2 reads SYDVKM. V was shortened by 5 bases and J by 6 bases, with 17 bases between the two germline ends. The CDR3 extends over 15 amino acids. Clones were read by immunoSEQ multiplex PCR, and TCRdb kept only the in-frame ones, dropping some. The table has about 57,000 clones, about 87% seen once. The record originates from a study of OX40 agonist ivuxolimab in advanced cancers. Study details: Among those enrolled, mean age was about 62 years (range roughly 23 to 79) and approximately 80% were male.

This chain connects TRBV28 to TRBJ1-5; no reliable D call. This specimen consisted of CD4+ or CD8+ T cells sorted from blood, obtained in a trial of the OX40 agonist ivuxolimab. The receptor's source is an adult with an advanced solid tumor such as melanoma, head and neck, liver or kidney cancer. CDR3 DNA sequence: TGTGCCAGCAGTCAGTTTAGCCAGGATGGTCAGCCCCAGCATTTT. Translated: CASSQFSQDGQPQHF.